These 8 T cell receptor beta chains share one sample of origin, sequenced in a study of T cells after yellow fever vaccination. TCRdb recomputed calls from the 5' RACE reads with MiXCR, one row per CDR3 protein. The table records roughly 50,000 distinct CDR3 sequences, roughly 7.3% of them present only once. The specimen comprised CD8+ T cells sorted from PBMCs, sampled roughly 14 days after the first yellow fever vaccination. Receptors were obtained from a man aged 18 to 35 who received the YFV17D yellow fever vaccine.

Comments on this clonotype: A single base separates this from a much larger clone, so it may be a read error. This chain links TRBV29-1 with TRBJ1-3; D is unresolved. Germline V lookup: CDR1 SQVTM, CDR2 ANQGSEA. This CDR3 contains 13 residues. The CDR3 DNA sequence: TGCGCGAATCCAGGACGGTCCGGAAACACCATATATTTT. Translation gives CANPGRSGNTIYF. Based on the CDR3 plus reference TRBV29-1 and TRBJ1-3, the full variable domain is SAVISQKPSRDICQRGTSLTIQCQVDSQVTMMFWYRQQPGQSLTLIATANQGSEATYESGFVIDKFPISRPNLTFSTLTVSNMSPEDSSIYLCANPGRSGNTIYFGEGSWLTVV.

This clonotype has ten or more counts. The chain combines TRBV4-3 with TRBJ2-5, with 10 bases matching TRBD2. The germline V gene has CDR1 LGHNA and CDR2 YSLEER. J gave up 1 base and V 4 bases, and 6 bases lay outside the gene matches. The CDR3 is 16 residues long. The CDR3, as DNA: TGCGCCAGCAGCCCTTCGGGACTAGCGCCCCAAGAGACCCAGTACTTC. Protein: CASSPSGLAPQETQYF.

This clonotype was detected ten times or more. V gene TRBV2 combines with J gene TRBJ2-1; the match to TRBD2 covers 14 bases. V lost 2 bases and J lost 9; bases outside the gene matches: 12. Germline lookup yields CDR1 SNHLY and CDR2 FYNNEI. The CDR3 length is 18 residues. DNA for the CDR3: TGTGCCAGCAGTGAATGGACTAGCGGGGGGCCCACCCAAGGTGAGCAGTTCTTC. Residues: CASSEWTSGGPTQGEQFF.

For this clonotype: Just one base apart from a much larger clone, this may be a read error. V usage is TRBV4-3 and J usage is TRBJ2-7, with TRBD1 matching over 8 bases. The germline V gene has CDR1 LGHNA and CDR2 YSLEER. The CDR3 contains 13 residues. As DNA, the CDR3 is TGCGCCAGCAGCCTTCGACAGGGGTACGAGCAGTGCTTC. Translated, it gives CASSLRQGYEQCF.

About this clonotype itself: This sequence may be a read error, since a much larger clone differs from it by one base. The chain employs TRBV7-9 and TRBJ2-2; D remains unclear. V was shortened by 7 bases and J by 6 bases, with 9 bases between the two germline ends. The CDR3 is 12 residues long. Germline CDR1 reads SEHNR; CDR2 reads FQNEAQ (reference sequence). CDR3 coding DNA: TGTGCCAGCAACTTCGCCCCCGGGGAGCTGTTTTTT. Protein: CASNFAPGELFF.

This clonotype showed up just a few times. The chain carries TRBV28 and TRBJ2-4, with 12 bases matching TRBD2. Germline CDR1 MDHEN, CDR2 SYDVKM. With 6 bases clipped from V and 9 bases from J, the junction kept 12 bases outside the gene matches. CDR3 size: 16 residues. CDR3 DNA sequence: TGTGCCAGCAGGGCCGGGACTAGCGGGCCCGGGGGCATTCAGTACTTC. This sequence encodes CASRAGTSGPGGIQYF.

The table lists this clonotype with many counts. V and J are TRBV9 and TRBJ2-7; possible D gene TRBD1, 6 bases. V lost 4 bases and J lost 3, with 14 bases in between. CDR3 length: 14 residues. Germline lookup yields CDR1 SGDLS and CDR2 YYNGEE. The CDR3 DNA reads as TGTGCCAGCAGCCCTCGGGACAACTACTACGAGCAGTACGTC. Translated, it gives CASSPRDNYYEQYV.

The V gene is TRBV20-1, the J gene TRBJ2-5; 10 bases agree with TRBD2. J lost 5 bases, V lost 0 bases, and 9 bases had no gene match. The CDR3 spans 16 residues. Germline V lookup: CDR1 DFQATT, CDR2 SNEGSKA (reference sequence). This CDR3 reads CSAREERGGWRETQYF. The CDR3 DNA is TGCAGTGCTAGAGAAGAGCGGGGGGGATGGCGGGAGACCCAGTACTTC.